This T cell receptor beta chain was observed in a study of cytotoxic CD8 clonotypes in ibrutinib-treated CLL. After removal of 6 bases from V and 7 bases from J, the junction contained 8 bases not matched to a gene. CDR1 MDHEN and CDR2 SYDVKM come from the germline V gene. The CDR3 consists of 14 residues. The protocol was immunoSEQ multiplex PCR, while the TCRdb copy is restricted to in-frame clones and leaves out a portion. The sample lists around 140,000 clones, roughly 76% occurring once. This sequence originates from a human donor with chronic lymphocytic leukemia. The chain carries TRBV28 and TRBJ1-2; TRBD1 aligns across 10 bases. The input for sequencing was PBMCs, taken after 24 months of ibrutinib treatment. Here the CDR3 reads CASSPPRDRGGYTF. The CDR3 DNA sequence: TGTGCCAGCAGCCCCCCCCGGGACAGGGGTGGCTACACCTTC.